The 26 T cell receptor beta chains listed next were all sequenced from one sample in a study of blood T cell repertoires in COVID-19. Clones were read by immunoSEQ multiplex PCR, and TCRdb kept only the in-frame ones, dropping some. This table has 180,000 or so clones, 80% to 90% appearing once. Material: peripheral blood. These receptors originate from a man aged 40-55 years with active or convalescent COVID-19.

This clone appeared a single time. The gene calls are TRBV30 and TRBJ1-4; 8 bases are a match to TRBD1. V dropped 4 bases and J dropped 8; count of bases not matched to a gene: 9. CDR3 length equals 14 residues. Germline V gives CDR1 GTSNPN, CDR2 SVGIG (reference sequence). DNA of the CDR3: TGTGCCTGGACCAGGACAGGGTTAGGGGAAAAACTGTTTTTT. Encoded protein: CAWTRTGLGEKLFF. Filled out from reference TRBV30 and TRBJ1-4, the complete variable domain reads SQTIHQWPATLVQPVGSPLSLECTVEGTSNPNLYWYRQAAGRGLQLLFYSVGIGQISSEVPQNLSASRPQDRQFILSSKKLLLSDSGFYLCAWTRTGLGEKLFFGSGTQLSVL.

J is TRBJ2-7 and V is TRBV27; D ambiguous. The CDR3 loop spans 13 amino acids. Trimming took 2 bases from V and 3 from J, leaving 8 bases between them. Germline CDR1 MNHEY, CDR2 SMNVEV (reference sequence). The CDR3: CASSLGRHYEQYF. CDR3 bases: TGTGCCAGCAGTTTAGGCAGACACTACGAGCAGTACTTC.

The rearrangement links TRBV24-1 to TRBJ1-2, with 7 positions matching TRBD1. This CDR3 spans 18 amino acids. Germline loops: CDR1 KGHDR, CDR2 SFDVKD. V was pared by 4 bases and J by 4 bases, with 17 bases of the junction left unmatched. The CDR3 sequence is CATSDREGDRAKGYGYTF. CDR3 DNA sequence: TGTGCCACCAGTGACCGCGAAGGAGACAGGGCCAAGGGCTATGGCTACACCTTC.

The chain's CDR3 is CASSLAQGTSGGSTDTQYF. In DNA form, the CDR3 reads TGCGCCAGCAGCTTGGCCCAGGGGACTAGCGGGGGTAGCACAGATACGCAGTATTTT. V usage is TRBV5-1 and J usage is TRBJ2-3; 14 bases are a match to TRBD2. CDR3 size: 19 residues. With V trimmed by 0 bases and J by 0 bases, 6 bases remained unmatched. Germline V gene data show CDR1 as SGHRS and CDR2 as YFSETQ.

This clone came up once. This chain joins TRBV12-5 and TRBJ1-2; maybe TRBD1 (6 bases). Germline-derived CDR1 and CDR2 are LGHNT and FRNRAP. Trimming removed 6 bases from V and 4 bases from J, with 12 bases in between. This CDR3 region has 13 residues. CDR3 nucleotides: TGTGCTAGTGGCGACCAGGACAGCTATGGCTACACCTTC. Protein: CASGDQDSYGYTF.

This clone showed up just once. V gene TRBV4-2 combines with J gene TRBJ2-3; 7 bases map to TRBD2. CDR3 length: 16 residues. The V gene end was trimmed by 4 bases and the J gene end by 4 bases; junction bases not matched to a gene: 11. Germline CDR1 LGHNA, CDR2 YNFKEQ. The CDR3 spells CASSPLVPSGADTQYF. DNA for the CDR3: TGTGCCAGCAGCCCTCTAGTGCCTAGCGGCGCAGATACGCAGTATTTT.

The V and J genes are TRBV11-2 and TRBJ2-5; the D is unclear. CDR3 length: 12 amino acids. The V gene lost 1 base and the J gene lost 5 bases, with 5 bases spanning the gap. CDR1 and CDR2 from the germline V gene are SGHAT and FQNNGV. The CDR3 coding sequence is TGTGCCAGCAGCTTAGGTTCGGAGACCCAGTACTTC. Translation: CASSLGSETQYF.

A single count supports this clone. The V call is TRBV18, the J call TRBJ2-1; D possibly corresponds to TRBD1 (5 bases). Germline V gives CDR1 KGHSH, CDR2 LQKENI. The length of the CDR3 is 15 residues. V was shortened by 2 bases and J by 5 bases, with 13 bases between the two germline ends. The DNA for the CDR3 is TGTGCCAGCTCACCAGGGGCTAGTTCGAACAATGAGCAGTTCTTC. Amino acids: CASSPGASSNNEQFF.

The V and J genes are TRBV28 and TRBJ1-4, with 12 bases aligning to TRBD1. Germline lookup yields CDR1 MDHEN and CDR2 SYDVKM. This CDR3 comprises 17 residues. With V trimmed by 5 bases and J by 7 bases, 11 bases remained unmatched. The CDR3 reads CASSASGTGGASEKLFF. In DNA form, the CDR3 reads TGTGCCAGCAGTGCGTCCGGGACAGGGGGCGCGAGTGAAAAACTGTTTTTT.

The rearrangement uses TRBV12-3 or TRBV12-4 and TRBJ1-5; D may be TRBD1 (6 bases). The CDR3 runs to 13 residues. V was clipped by 4 bases and J by 7 bases, with 11 bases between them. CDR3 DNA: TGTGCCAGCAGTTACAGGGTTTTCCAGCCCCAGCATTTT. This codes for CASSYRVFQPQHF.

This chain uses TRBV11-2 with TRBJ2-1; D gene uncertain. V was cut by 2 bases and J by 7 bases, with 9 bases left in between. The CDR3 loop spans 13 amino acids. Germline assignment: CDR1 SGHAT and CDR2 FQNNGV. The CDR3 spells CASSLIRVNEQFF. The CDR3, as DNA: TGTGCCAGCAGCTTAATTCGTGTTAATGAGCAGTTCTTC.

The V gene is TRBV18, the J gene TRBJ2-7; no definite D call. Germline V gene data show CDR1 as KGHSH and CDR2 as LQKENI. This CDR3 spans 11 amino acids. V lost 6 bases, J lost 0 bases, and 3 bases lay in between. CDR3 DNA sequence: TGTGCCAGCTCCTTCTCCTACGAGCAGTACTTC. Protein sequence: CASSFSYEQYF.

The chain uses TRBV19 and TRBJ1-1; TRBD1 aligns across 7 bases. The CDR3 contains 13 residues. V was pared by 5 bases and J by 3 bases, with 3 bases of the junction left unmatched. Germline CDR1 and CDR2: LNHDA and SQIVND (reference sequence). CDR3 bases: TGTGCCAGTAGTTCAGGGGGGTACACTGAAGCTTTCTTT. Its protein is CASSSGGYTEAFF.

The chain has TRBV5-1 and TRBJ1-1; D unclear. Germline CDR1 reads SGHRS; CDR2 reads YFSETQ. Trimming left V 0 bases short and J 4 bases short, with 16 bases between. This CDR3 region has 16 residues. The CDR3 reads CASSLEFGAASTEAFF. In nucleotides, the CDR3 is TGCGCCAGCAGCTTGGAGTTCGGAGCGGCGAGCACTGAAGCTTTCTTT.

The genes are TRBV30 and TRBJ1-2, with 9 nucleotides matching TRBD1. The germline V gene has CDR1 GTSNPN and CDR2 SVGIG (reference sequence). This CDR3 is 15 amino acids long. Unmatched junction bases numbered 11, after V lost 3 bases and J lost 6 bases. CDR3 sequence (DNA): TGTGCCTGGAGCCCCGGGACAGGGTTAGTTGATGGCTACACCTTC. It translates to CAWSPGTGLVDGYTF. Filled out from reference TRBV30 and TRBJ1-2, the complete variable domain reads SQTIHQWPATLVQPVGSPLSLECTVEGTSNPNLYWYRQAAGRGLQLLFYSVGIGQISSEVPQNLSASRPQDRQFILSSKKLLLSDSGFYLCAWSPGTGLVDGYTFGSGTRLTVV.

This chain connects TRBV9 to TRBJ1-3; D is unclear. Germline lookup yields CDR1 SGDLS and CDR2 YYNGEE. Trimming stripped 3 bases from V and 0 bases from J, with 7 bases between. CDR3 length: 14 amino acids. The CDR3 DNA is TGTGCCAGCAGCGGACTAGCCTCTGGAAACACCATATATTTT. Its protein product is CASSGLASGNTIYF.

This rearrangement joins TRBV5-4 to TRBJ1-4; 7 positions match TRBD1. From germline, CDR1 is SGHNT and CDR2 YYREEE (reference sequence). The CDR3 sequence is 14 residues long. After removal of 4 bases from V and 8 bases from J, the junction contained 8 bases not matched to a gene. In nucleotides, the CDR3 is TGTGCCAGCAGCCCCGACAGGGCGGGGGAAAAACTGTTTTTT. Amino acid sequence: CASSPDRAGEKLFF.

V is TRBV2 and J is TRBJ1-4; possibly TRBD1 for D (6 bases). Germline CDR1 is SNHLY and CDR2 is FYNNEI. This CDR3 has 15 residues. V gave up 7 bases and J gave up 3 bases, with 15 bases separating them. The CDR3 coding sequence is TGTGCCAGCACCAACCCCAGGGGAGCTAATGAAAAACTGTTTTTT. This codes for CASTNPRGANEKLFF.

The chain couples TRBV4-2 to TRBJ1-1; the D gene is possibly TRBD1 (6 bases). The CDR3 covers 19 residues. The V gene lost 4 bases and the J gene lost 0 bases, with 24 bases spanning the gap. Germline V gives CDR1 LGHNA, CDR2 YNFKEQ. CDR3 nucleotide sequence: TGTGCCAGCAGCCCCTACAAGACAGGTACGGGACCCATGAACACTGAAGCTTTCTTT. Its protein is CASSPYKTGTGPMNTEAFF.

V usage is TRBV3-1 (or the pseudogene TRBV3-2) and J usage is TRBJ1-5; D perhaps matches TRBD1 (5 bases). The CDR3 has 14 amino acids. V was shortened by 4 bases and J by 7 bases, with 14 bases between the two germline ends. Per germline, CDR1 LGHDT and CDR2 YNNKEL (reference sequence). CDR3 loop: CASSLKRGGQPQHF. The CDR3 region has the DNA TGTGCCAGCAGCCTAAAGCGCGGGGGGCAGCCCCAGCATTTT.

The CDR3: CASSLRGRDTEAFF. The CDR3, as DNA: TGTGCCAGCTCCCTTAGGGGCAGGGATACTGAAGCTTTCTTT. The gene calls are TRBV7-2 and TRBJ1-1, with D possibly TRBD1 on 5 matching bases. Trimming took off 8 bases at V and 5 bases at J, with 18 bases between the two ends. The CDR3 is made up of 14 amino acids. Germline CDR1 and CDR2: SGHTA and FQGNSA.

This chain joins TRBV2 and TRBJ2-7; 12 bases agree with TRBD2. This CDR3 is 15 amino acids long. The V gene end was trimmed by 6 bases and the J gene end by 7 bases; junction bases not matched to a gene: 10. Germline loops: CDR1 SNHLY, CDR2 FYNNEI. The CDR3 bases are TGTGCCAGCAGAGAGTCTAGCGGGGGGGCCGGGGAGCAGTACTTC. It specifies CASRESSGGAGEQYF.

The rearrangement joins TRBV18 to TRBJ2-5, with 8 bases that match TRBD2. The ends lost 0 bases at V and 5 bases at J; junction bases unmatched: 5. This CDR3 comprises 15 residues. The germline CDR1 and CDR2 sequences are KGHSH and LQKENI. The CDR3 nucleotides are TGTGCCAGCTCACCACCGGCTCCGGGGGGGGAGACCCAGTACTTC. It translates to CASSPPAPGGETQYF. Combining the CDR3 with reference TRBV18 and TRBJ2-5 gives the whole variable domain NAGVMQNPRHLVRRRGQEARLRCSPMKGHSHVYWYRQLPEEGLKFMVYLQKENIIDESGMPKERFSAEFPKEGPSILRIQQVVRGDSAAYFCASSPPAPGGETQYFGPGTRLLVL.

This clone showed up just once. The rearrangement uses TRBV24-1 and TRBJ2-1, with 12 positions matching TRBD1. Germline values: CDR1 KGHDR, CDR2 SFDVKD. The CDR3 consists of 16 residues. The trim removed 3 bases at V and 6 bases at J, leaving 5 bases unmatched. The CDR3 DNA sequence: TGTGCCACCAGTGATGAAGGGACAGGGGGCGGCAATGAGCAGTTCTTC. This gives the protein CATSDEGTGGGNEQFF.

This chain links TRBV6-5 with TRBJ2-2, with 9 nucleotides matching TRBD2. Trimming took 3 bases from V and 7 from J; bases not matched to a gene: 6. Germline CDR1 MNHEY, CDR2 SVGAGI. The CDR3 sequence is 15 residues long. The CDR3 DNA reads as TGTGCCAGCAGTTATGCGGGGGGGCCGAGCGGGGAGCTGTTTTTT. This codes for CASSYAGGPSGELFF.

This clone was recorded only once. This sequence joins TRBV4-1 and TRBJ2-3; no clear D gene. Germline V gene sequence: CDR1 MGHRA, CDR2 YSYEKL. The CDR3 consists of 14 residues. Between the trimmed V and J ends, which lost 0 bases and 4 bases, there was a span of 8 bases. The CDR3 is CASSQEPSADTQYF. The CDR3 DNA follows: TGCGCCAGCAGCCAAGAACCGAGCGCAGATACGCAGTATTTT.